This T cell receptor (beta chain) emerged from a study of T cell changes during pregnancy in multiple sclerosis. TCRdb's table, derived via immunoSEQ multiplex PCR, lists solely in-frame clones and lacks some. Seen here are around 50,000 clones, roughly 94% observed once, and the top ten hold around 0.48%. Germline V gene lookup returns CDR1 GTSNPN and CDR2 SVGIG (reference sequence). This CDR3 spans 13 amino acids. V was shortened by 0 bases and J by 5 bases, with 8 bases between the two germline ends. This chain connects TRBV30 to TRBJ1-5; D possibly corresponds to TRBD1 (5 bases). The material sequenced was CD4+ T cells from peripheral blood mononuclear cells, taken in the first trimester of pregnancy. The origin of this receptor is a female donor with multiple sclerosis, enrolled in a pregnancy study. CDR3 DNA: TGTGCCTGGAGTGTCGGGGGGGATCAGCCCCAGCATTTT. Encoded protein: CAWSVGGDQPQHF.